This T cell receptor (beta chain) was documented in a study of beta chain features in type 1 diabetes. Regarding the study as a whole: Lower insertion and higher deletion counts appeared at VDJ junctions in type 1 diabetes patients.

Concerning this clone: Antigen specificity is unknown.

This CDR3 contains 13 residues. Germline CDR1 is SGDLS and CDR2 is YYNGEE. The germline V and J ends were trimmed by 1 base and 5 bases, with 9 bases remaining between them. The whole isolated RNA underwent reverse transcription, so sequencing captured expressed TCRB transcripts. The table came from immunoSEQ multiplex PCR; TCRdb's copy has only in-frame clones and leaves some out. The table records 350,000 to 400,000 clones, about 16% of them present only once. The sequence was obtained from a woman under 30 in good health. The source material was naive CD4+ T cells from blood. This sequence joins TRBV9 and TRBJ1-1; a weak D match, TRBD1 (6 bases). The CDR3 here is CASSVQGWTEAFF. In DNA form, the CDR3 reads TGTGCCAGCAGCGTACAGGGGTGGACTGAAGCTTTCTTT.